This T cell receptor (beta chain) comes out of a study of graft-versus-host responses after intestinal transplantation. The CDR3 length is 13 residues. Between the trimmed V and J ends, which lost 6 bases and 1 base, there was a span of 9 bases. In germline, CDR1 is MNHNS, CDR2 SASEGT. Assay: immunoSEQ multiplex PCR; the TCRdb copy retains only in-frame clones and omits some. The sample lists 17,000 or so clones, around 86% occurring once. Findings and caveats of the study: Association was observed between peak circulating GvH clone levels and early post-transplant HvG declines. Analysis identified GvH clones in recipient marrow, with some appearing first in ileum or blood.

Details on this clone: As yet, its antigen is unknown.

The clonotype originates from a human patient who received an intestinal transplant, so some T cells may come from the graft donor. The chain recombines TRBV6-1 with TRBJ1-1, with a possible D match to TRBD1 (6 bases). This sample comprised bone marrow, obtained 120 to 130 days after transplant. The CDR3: CASRDSENTEAFF. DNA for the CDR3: TGTGCCAGCAGGGACAGTGAGAACACTGAAGCTTTCTTT.